These T cell receptor beta chains were read from a single sample in a study of identical twins. TCRdb processed the 5' RACE reads anew with MiXCR; each CDR3 protein has one entry. The sample has some 560,000 distinct CDR3 sequences, 7.5% to 10% seen once. These data also formed part of another study, on yellow fever vaccine responses in identical twins.

The sequencing sample was made of PBMCs. The receptors derive from a woman younger than 30 in good health. CDR3s include the opening cysteine and the closing phenylalanine or tryptophan. Each record gives: V gene, D gene, J gene, CDR3 length, clone size, CDR3 DNA, CDR3 protein. The D gene is left open where the match is weak. Part of the rows lack a size; the others show once, few, many or a class for expanded clones.

>TRBV4-2|TRBD2|TRBJ2-1|14|many
TGTGCCAGCAGCCAAGTCCGAGCGGGAGGCCCTTTGTTCTTC
CASSQVRAGGPLFF
>TRBV6-4|TRBD2|TRBJ2-3|14|many
TGTGCCAGCAGTGCGACTAGCGACACAGATACGCAGTATTTT
CASSATSDTDTQYF
>TRBV30|TRBD2|TRBJ2-5|14|-
TGTGCCTGGAGTCACCTAGCGGGAGGGCAGACCCAGTACTTC
CAWSHLAGGQTQYF
>TRBV9|TRBD2|TRBJ2-1|16|few
TGTGCCAGCAGCGTAGTGAGCGGGAGGATATACAATGAGCAGTTCTTC
CASSVVSGRIYNEQFF
>TRBV5-5|TRBD1|TRBJ2-7|14|few
TGTGCCAGCAGCTTGGAGAGACAGGGGCTCGAGCAGTACTTC
CASSLERQGLEQYF
>TRBV18|-|TRBJ2-3|14|-
TGTGCCAGCTCACCACCTATAACGGATGATACGCAGTATTTT
CASSPPITDDTQYF
>TRBV5-1|TRBD1|TRBJ1-2|15|-
TGCGCCAGCAGGACAGGGGATTCTTTTTACTATGGCTACACCTTC
CASRTGDSFYYGYTF
>TRBV7-7|TRBD2|TRBJ2-5|17|few
TGTGCTAGCAGCATCGGACTAGCGGGAGAGGTTGTGGAGACCCAGTACTTC
CASSIGLAGEVVETQYF
>TRBV6-2/TRBV6-3|-|TRBJ1-1|14|few
TGTGCCAGCAGCCCGGCAGGACTGAACACTGAAGCTTTCTTT
CASSPAGLNTEAFF
>TRBV7-2|TRBD2|TRBJ2-3|13|many
TGTGCCAGCAGCGTCACTAGCGCAGATACGCAGTATTTT
CASSVTSADTQYF
>TRBV28|TRBD2|TRBJ2-7|14|few
TGTGCCAGCAGCCCGGGGGGTCTCGGGTACGAGCAGTACTTC
CASSPGGLGYEQYF
>TRBV2|TRBD1|TRBJ2-1|14|many
TGTGCCAGCAGTGAAGGCAGGGGGTACAATGAGCAGTTCTTC
CASSEGRGYNEQFF
>TRBV19|-|TRBJ1-1|15|many
TGTGCCAGTAGTAGGGTTCGGGCAAAAAGGACTGAAGCTTTCTTT
CASSRVRAKRTEAFF
>TRBV5-1|-|TRBJ1-1|11|-
TGCGCCAGCAGCCCAGGAGAGGTAGCTTTCTTT
CASSPGEVAFF
>TRBV9|TRBD1|TRBJ2-5|18|-
TGTGCCAGCAGTCGCAACCCTGTAATGACAGGGAAAGAAGAGACCCAGTACTTC
CASSRNPVMTGKEETQYF
>TRBV29-1|TRBD2|TRBJ2-5|14|-
TGCAGCGTTGAAGGCGGGAGGGCCGGAGAGACCCAGTACTTC
CSVEGGRAGETQYF
>TRBV5-6|TRBD2|TRBJ2-3|17|many
TGTGCCAGCAGCTTGGAGGCTAGCGGGGGCCACACAGATACGCAGTATTTT
CASSLEASGGHTDTQYF
>TRBV4-3|TRBD1|TRBJ2-1|17|few
TGCGCCAGCAGCCAAGCCCAAGGGGGACAGGGGTACAATGAGCAGTTCTTC
CASSQAQGGQGYNEQFF
>TRBV5-1|TRBD2|TRBJ2-5|17|many
TGCGCCAGCAGCCTACGACTAGCGGGGGGGTCTCAAGAGACCCAGTACTTC
CASSLRLAGGSQETQYF
>TRBV2|TRBD1|TRBJ1-1|14|few
TGTGCCAGCAGAGCCGGGACAGTGAACACTGAAGCTTTCTTT
CASRAGTVNTEAFF
>TRBV4-2|TRBD2|TRBJ2-7|16|-
TGTGCCAGCAGCCAAGAAAGAGCGGGAGACACCTACGAGCAGTACTTC
CASSQERAGDTYEQYF
>TRBV7-7|-|TRBJ2-1|13|few
TGTGCTAGCAGCTCCAGACTAGACAGTGAGCAGTTCTTC
CASSSRLDSEQFF
>TRBV5-1|TRBD2|TRBJ2-7|17|many
TGCGCCAGCAGCTTGGTCACTAGCGGAGTAGAAGACTACGAGCAGTACTTC
CASSLVTSGVEDYEQYF
>TRBV28|TRBD2|TRBJ2-7|14|many
TGTGCCAGCAGTGAGGCGGGAGGCAAGTACGAGCAGTACTTC
CASSEAGGKYEQYF
>TRBV7-3|-|TRBJ2-1|15|many
TGTGCCAGCAGCTTAACACTGGACGGTTACAATGAGCAGTTCTTC
CASSLTLDGYNEQFF
>TRBV28|TRBD2|TRBJ2-7|16|-
TGTGCCAGCAGGAAGGGCGGGACTAGCGGGAGTAACGAGCAGTACTTC
CASRKGGTSGSNEQYF
>TRBV28|-|TRBJ1-4|14|-
TGTGCCAGCAGTTTAGGCCAGGCCCCCGAAAAACTGTTTTTT
CASSLGQAPEKLFF
>TRBV6-2/TRBV6-3|-|TRBJ1-1|13|-
TGTGCCAGCAGAAACCAGGGAGCCACTGAAGCTTTCTTT
CASRNQGATEAFF
>TRBV18|-|TRBJ1-3|12|many
TGTGCCAGCTCATCACAAGGAAACACCATATATTTT
CASSSQGNTIYF
>TRBV29-1|TRBD2|TRBJ2-3|11|-
TGCAGCGTGGGACTAGGAGATACGCAGTATTTT
CSVGLGDTQYF
>TRBV15|-|TRBJ1-1|17|many
TGTGCCACCAGCAGAGTTTTATCCGGGAGAATGAACACTGAAGCTTTCTTT
CATSRVLSGRMNTEAFF